This T cell receptor (beta chain) appears in the sequencing data of a study of T cells in Graves' hyperthyroidism and ophthalmopathy. CDR3 length: 15 amino acids. Between the trimmed V and J ends, which lost 5 bases and 10 bases, there was a span of 23 bases. Germline CDR1 and CDR2: LNHDA and SQIVND (reference sequence). RNA transcripts were the template for amplifying TCR beta CDR3 regions. The primer set for the first-round RT-PCR of the TCR CDR3 was HTBI. TCRdb itself ran the multiplex PCR reads through MiXCR, one entry per CDR3 protein. The sample shows around 100,000 distinct CDR3 sequences, roughly 47% of them seen only once. The hyperthyroidism was newly diagnosed and had lasted under 2 months; the patients were aged 18 to 65.

This TCR was recovered from a middle-aged man with Graves' hyperthyroidism. V usage is TRBV19 and J usage is TRBJ2-5; D might be TRBD1 or TRBD2, each matching 6 bases. The sequenced sample was blood. CDR3 nucleotide sequence: TGTGCCAGTAGTTTAGGGGGTACTCGTGGAGGGGACCAGTACTTC. It encodes CASSLGGTRGGDQYF.